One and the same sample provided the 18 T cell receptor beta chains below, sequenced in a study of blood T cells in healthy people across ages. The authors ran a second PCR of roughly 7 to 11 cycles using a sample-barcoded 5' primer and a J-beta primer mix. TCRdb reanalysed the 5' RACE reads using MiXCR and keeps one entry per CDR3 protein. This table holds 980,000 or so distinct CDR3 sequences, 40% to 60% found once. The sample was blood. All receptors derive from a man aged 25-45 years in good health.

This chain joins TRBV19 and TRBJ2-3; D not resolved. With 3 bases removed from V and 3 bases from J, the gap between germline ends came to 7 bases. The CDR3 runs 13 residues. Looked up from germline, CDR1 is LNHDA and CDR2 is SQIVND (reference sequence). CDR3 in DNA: TGTGCCAGTAGTATGCAGGAGACAGATACGCAGTATTTT. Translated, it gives CASSMQETDTQYF.

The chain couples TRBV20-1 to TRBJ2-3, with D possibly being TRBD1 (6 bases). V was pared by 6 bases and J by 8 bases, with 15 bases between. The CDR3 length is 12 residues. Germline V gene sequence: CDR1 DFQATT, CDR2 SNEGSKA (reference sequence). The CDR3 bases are TGCAGTGCCGAGGGGGAATTAGGTACGCAGTATTTT. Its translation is CSAEGELGTQYF.

CDR3 DNA sequence: TGCAGTGCTAGAGGAGGGGGGCGGGGTGCCACCTATGGCTACACCTTC. Translating gives CSARGGGRGATYGYTF. The V gene is TRBV20-1, the J gene TRBJ1-2, with D tentatively TRBD1 (6 bases). Trimming cost V 1 base and J 4 bases, with 19 bases left between them. Germline CDR1 DFQATT, CDR2 SNEGSKA (reference sequence). The CDR3 has 16 amino acids.

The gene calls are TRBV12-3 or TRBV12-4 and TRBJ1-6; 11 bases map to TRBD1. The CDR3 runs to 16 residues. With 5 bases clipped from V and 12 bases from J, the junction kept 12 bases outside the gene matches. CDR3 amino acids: CASSLDRGLGWGPLHF. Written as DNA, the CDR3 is TGTGCCAGCAGTCTGGACAGGGGGCTTGGGTGGGGACCCCTCCACTTT.

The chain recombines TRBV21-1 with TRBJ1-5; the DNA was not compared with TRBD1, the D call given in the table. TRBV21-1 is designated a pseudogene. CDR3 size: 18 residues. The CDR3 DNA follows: TGTGCCAGCAGCAGGCCAAATTCACAGGGTTGTAGAGATCAGCCCCAGCATTTT. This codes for CASSRPNSQGCRDQPQHF.

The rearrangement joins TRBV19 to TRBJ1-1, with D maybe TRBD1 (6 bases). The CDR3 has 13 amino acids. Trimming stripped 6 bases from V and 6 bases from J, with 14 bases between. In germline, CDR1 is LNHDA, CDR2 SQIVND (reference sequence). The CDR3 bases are TGTGCCAGTAGCCTACAGGGAGGTGCTGAAGCTTTCTTT. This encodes CASSLQGGAEAFF.

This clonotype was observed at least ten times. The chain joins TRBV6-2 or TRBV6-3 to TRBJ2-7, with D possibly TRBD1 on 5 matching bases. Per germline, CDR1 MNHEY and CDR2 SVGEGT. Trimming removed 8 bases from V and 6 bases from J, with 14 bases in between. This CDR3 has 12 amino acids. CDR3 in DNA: TGTGCCAGCTCCTGGGGCTCTGGCGAGCAGTACTTC. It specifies CASSWGSGEQYF.

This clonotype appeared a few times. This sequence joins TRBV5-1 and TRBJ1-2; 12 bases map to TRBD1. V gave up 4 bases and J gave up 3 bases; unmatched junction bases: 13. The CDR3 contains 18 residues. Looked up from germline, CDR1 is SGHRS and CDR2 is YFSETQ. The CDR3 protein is CASSLSETGTGGDYGYTF. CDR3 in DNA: TGCGCCAGCAGCCTAAGCGAAACCGGGACAGGGGGCGACTATGGCTACACCTTC.

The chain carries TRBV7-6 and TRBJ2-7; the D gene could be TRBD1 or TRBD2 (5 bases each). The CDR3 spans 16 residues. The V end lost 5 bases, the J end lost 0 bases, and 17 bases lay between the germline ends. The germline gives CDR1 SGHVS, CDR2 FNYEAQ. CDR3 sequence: CASSTVNGTVSYEQYF. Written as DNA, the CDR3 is TGTGCCAGCAGCACCGTGAACGGGACCGTCTCCTACGAGCAGTACTTC.

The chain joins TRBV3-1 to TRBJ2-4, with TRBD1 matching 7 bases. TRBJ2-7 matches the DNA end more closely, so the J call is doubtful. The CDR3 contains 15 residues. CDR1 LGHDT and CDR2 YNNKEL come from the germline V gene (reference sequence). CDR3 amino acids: CASSHWSVTGYEQYF. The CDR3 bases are TGTGCCAGCAGCCATTGGAGCGTGACAGGGTACGAGCAGTACTTC.

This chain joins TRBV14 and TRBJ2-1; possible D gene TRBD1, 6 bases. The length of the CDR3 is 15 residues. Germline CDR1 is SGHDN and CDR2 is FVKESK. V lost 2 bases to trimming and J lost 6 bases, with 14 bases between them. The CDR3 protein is CASSQNQGIPNEQFF. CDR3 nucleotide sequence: TGTGCCAGCAGCCAAAACCAGGGGATCCCCAATGAGCAGTTCTTC. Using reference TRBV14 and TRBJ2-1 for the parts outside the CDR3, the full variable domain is EAGVTQFPSHSVIEKGQTVTLRCDPISGHDNLYWYRRVMGKEIKFLLHFVKESKQDESGMPNNRFLAERTGGTYSTLKVQPAELEDSGVYFCASSQNQGIPNEQFFGPGTRLTVL.

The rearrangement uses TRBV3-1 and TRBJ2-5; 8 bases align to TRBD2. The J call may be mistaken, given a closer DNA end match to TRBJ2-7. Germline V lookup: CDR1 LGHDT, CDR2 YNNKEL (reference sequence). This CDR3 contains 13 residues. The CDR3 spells CASSPGTRREQYF. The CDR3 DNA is TGTGCCAGCAGCCCGGGGACTAGGCGCGAGCAGTACTTC.

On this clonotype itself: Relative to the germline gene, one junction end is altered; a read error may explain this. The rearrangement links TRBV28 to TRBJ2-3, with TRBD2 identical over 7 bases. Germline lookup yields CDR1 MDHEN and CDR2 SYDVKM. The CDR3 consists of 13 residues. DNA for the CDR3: TGTGCCGGCAGTTTATCGGGGGGTAACACGCAGTATTTT. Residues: CAGSLSGGNTQYF.

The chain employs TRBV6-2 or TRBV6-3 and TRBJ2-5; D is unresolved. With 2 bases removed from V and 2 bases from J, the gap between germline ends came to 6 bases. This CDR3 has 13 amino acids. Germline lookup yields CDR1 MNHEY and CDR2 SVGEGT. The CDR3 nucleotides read TGTGCCAGCAGTTACGACTTGCAAGAGACCCAGTACTTC. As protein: CASSYDLQETQYF.

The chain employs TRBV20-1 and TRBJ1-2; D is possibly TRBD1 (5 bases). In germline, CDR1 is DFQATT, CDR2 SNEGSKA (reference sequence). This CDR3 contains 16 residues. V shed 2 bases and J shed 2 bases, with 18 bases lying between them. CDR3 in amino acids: CSARRDTGKSNYGYTF. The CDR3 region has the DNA TGCAGTGCTAGACGAGACACAGGAAAGAGCAACTATGGCTACACCTTC.

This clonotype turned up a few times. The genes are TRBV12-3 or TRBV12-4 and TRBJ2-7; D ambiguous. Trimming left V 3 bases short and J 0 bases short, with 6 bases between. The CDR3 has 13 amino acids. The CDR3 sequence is CASSFTVSYEQYF. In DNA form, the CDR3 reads TGTGCCAGCAGTTTCACGGTCTCCTACGAGCAGTACTTC.

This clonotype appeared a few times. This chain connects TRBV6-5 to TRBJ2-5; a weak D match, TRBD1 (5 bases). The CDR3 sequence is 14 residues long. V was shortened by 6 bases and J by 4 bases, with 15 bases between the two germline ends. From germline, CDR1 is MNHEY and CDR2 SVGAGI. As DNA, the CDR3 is TGTGCCAGCAGGCCGTGGACATCAGGAGAGACCCAGTACTTC. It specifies CASRPWTSGETQYF.

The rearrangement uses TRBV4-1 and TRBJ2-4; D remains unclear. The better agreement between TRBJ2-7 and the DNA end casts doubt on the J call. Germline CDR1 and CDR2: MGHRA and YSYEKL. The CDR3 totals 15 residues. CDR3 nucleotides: TGCGCCAGCAGCCAAGTTGAAGGCGTCCCTTACGAGCAGTACTTC. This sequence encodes CASSQVEGVPYEQYF.